Reported below is one T cell receptor (beta chain). This specimen comes from a study of CD8 T cells in Susac syndrome. Trimming removed 3 bases at V and 5 bases at J, with 18 bases between. CDR1 is SGDLS, CDR2 YYNGEE, per germline. The CDR3 is 15 residues long. Random hexamers served to reverse transcribe roughly 0.45 to 1 ug RNA. A single record per CDR3 protein comes from TCRdb applying MiXCR to the immunoSEQ multiplex PCR reads. The data contain roughly 190,000 distinct CDR3 sequences, about 95% of them singletons. The sequenced sample was CD4+ T cells from PBMCs. The chain recombines TRBV9 with TRBJ2-7; D is possibly TRBD2 (6 bases). The origin of this receptor is a human donor in good health. CDR3 sequence (DNA): TGTGCCAGCAGCGGGGCGGGACTCCCCGGGGACGAGCAGTACTTC. It encodes CASSGAGLPGDEQYF.